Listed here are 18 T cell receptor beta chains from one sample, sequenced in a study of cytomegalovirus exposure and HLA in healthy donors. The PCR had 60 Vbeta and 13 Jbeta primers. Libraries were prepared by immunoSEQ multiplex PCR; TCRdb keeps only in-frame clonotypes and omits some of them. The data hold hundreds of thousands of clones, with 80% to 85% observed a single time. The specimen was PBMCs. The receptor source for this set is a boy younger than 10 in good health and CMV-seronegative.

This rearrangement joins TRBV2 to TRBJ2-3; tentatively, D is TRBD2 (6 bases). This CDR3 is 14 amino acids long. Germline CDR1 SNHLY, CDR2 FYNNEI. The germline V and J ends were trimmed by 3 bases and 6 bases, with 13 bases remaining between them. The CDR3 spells CASSDQDGRDTQYF. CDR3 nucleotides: TGTGCCAGCAGTGACCAGGATGGGAGGGATACGCAGTATTTT.

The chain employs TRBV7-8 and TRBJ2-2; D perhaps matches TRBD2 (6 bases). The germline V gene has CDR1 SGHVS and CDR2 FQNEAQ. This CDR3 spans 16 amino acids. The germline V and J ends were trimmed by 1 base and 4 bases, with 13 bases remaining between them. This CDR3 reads CASSLVERGLTGELFF. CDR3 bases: TGTGCCAGCAGCTTAGTTGAAAGGGGACTCACCGGGGAGCTGTTTTTT.

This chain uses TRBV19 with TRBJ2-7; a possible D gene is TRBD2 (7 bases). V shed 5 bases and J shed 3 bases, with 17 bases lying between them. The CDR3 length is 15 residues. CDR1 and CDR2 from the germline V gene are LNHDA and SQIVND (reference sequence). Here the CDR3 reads CASSPAGGGHYEQYF. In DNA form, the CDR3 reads TGTGCCAGTAGTCCCGCGGGCGGGGGACACTACGAGCAGTACTTC.

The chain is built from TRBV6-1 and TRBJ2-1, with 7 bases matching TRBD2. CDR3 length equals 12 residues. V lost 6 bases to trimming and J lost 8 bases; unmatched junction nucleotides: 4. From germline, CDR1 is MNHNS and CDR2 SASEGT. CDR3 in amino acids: CASSTTSDEQFF. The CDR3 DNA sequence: TGTGCCAGCAGCACAACTAGCGATGAGCAGTTCTTC.

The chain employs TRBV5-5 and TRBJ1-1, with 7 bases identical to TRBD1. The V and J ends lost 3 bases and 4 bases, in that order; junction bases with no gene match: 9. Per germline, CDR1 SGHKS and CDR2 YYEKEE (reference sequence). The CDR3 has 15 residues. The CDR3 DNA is TGTGCCAGCAGCTCACAACCGGCAGGGGGCACTGAAGCTTTCTTT. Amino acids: CASSSQPAGGTEAFF.

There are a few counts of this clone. The CDR3 DNA follows: TGTGCCAGCAGCCGTGGGAGGCCCGGGACAGAGCTTTCCTACGAGCAGTACTTC. The encoded protein is CASSRGRPGTELSYEQYF. The chain employs TRBV5-4 and TRBJ2-7; the D gene is possibly TRBD1 (7 bases). Germline V gene lookup returns CDR1 SGHNT and CDR2 YYREEE (reference sequence). The CDR3 is made up of 18 amino acids. The V end lost 4 bases, the J end lost 1 base, and 24 bases lay between the germline ends.

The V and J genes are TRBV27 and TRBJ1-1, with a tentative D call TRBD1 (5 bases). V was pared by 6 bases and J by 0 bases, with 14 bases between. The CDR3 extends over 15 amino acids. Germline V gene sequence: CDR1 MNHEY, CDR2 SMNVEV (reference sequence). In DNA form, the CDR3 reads TGTGCCAGCAGCGCTTGGGACTTCCTGAACACTGAAGCTTTCTTT. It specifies CASSAWDFLNTEAFF.

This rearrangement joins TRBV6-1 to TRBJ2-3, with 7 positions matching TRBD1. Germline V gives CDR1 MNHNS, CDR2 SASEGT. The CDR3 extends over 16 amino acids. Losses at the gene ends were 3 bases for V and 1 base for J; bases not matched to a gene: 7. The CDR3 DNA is TGTGCCAGCAGTGACGTAGACAGGGACGGCACAGATACGCAGTATTTT. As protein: CASSDVDRDGTDTQYF.

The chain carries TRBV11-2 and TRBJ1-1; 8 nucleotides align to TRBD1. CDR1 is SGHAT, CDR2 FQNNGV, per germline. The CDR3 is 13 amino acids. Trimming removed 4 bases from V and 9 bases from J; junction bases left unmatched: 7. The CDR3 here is CASSSSGTGKAFF. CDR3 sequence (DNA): TGTGCCAGCAGCTCATCCGGGACAGGCAAAGCTTTCTTT.

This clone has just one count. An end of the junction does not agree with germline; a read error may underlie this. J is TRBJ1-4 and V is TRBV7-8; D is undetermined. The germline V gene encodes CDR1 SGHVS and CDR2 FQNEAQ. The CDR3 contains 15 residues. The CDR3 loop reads CASSLEDPTSEKLFF. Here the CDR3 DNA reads TGTGCCAGCAGCTTGGAAGACCCAACTAGTGAAAAACTGTTTTTT.

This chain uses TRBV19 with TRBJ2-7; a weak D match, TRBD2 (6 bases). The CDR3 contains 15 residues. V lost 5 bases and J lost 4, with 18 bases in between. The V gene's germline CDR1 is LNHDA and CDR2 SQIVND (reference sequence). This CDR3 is CASSDDRGYGYEQYF. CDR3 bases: TGTGCCAGTAGTGACGACCGGGGGTATGGGTACGAGCAGTACTTC. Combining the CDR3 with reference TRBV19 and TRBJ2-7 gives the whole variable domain DGGITQSPKYLFRKEGQNVTLSCEQNLNHDAMYWYRQDPGQGLRLIYYSQIVNDFQKGDIAEGYSVSREKKESFPLTVTSAQKNPTAFYLCASSDDRGYGYEQYFGPGTRLTVT.

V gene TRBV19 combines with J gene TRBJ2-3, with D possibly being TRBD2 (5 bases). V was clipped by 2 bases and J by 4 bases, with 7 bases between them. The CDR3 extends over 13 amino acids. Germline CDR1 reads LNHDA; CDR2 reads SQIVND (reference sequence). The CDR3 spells CASSINGADTQYF. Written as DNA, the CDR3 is TGTGCCAGTAGTATAAACGGGGCAGATACGCAGTATTTT.

CDR3: CASRQLAGTYNEQFF. CDR3 DNA: TGTGCCAGCCGACAACTAGCGGGGACCTACAATGAGCAGTTCTTC. The V and J genes are TRBV2 and TRBJ2-1; 10 nucleotides match TRBD2. The CDR3 is 15 residues long. Losses at the gene ends were 8 bases for V and 2 bases for J; bases not matched to a gene: 6. Per the germline V gene, CDR1 is SNHLY and CDR2 is FYNNEI.

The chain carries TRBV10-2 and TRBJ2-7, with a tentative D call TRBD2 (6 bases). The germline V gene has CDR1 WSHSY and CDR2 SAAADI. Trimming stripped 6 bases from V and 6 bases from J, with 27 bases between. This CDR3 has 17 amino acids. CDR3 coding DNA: TGCGCCAGCAGAACTTCGGGGGTAGTAGCGAGCACATCCGAGCAGTACTTC. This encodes CASRTSGVVASTSEQYF.

This CDR3 is CASSTTGQATYEQYF. The CDR3 coding sequence is TGTGCCAGTAGTACCACGGGACAGGCCACCTACGAGCAGTACTTC. The chain links TRBV19 to TRBJ2-7, with 8 bases aligning to TRBD1. Germline CDR1 is LNHDA and CDR2 is SQIVND (reference sequence). Trimming took 4 bases from V and 2 from J; bases not matched to a gene: 7. The CDR3 length is 15 residues. Together with reference TRBV19 and TRBJ2-7, the CDR3 gives the full variable domain: DGGITQSPKYLFRKEGQNVTLSCEQNLNHDAMYWYRQDPGQGLRLIYYSQIVNDFQKGDIAEGYSVSREKKESFPLTVTSAQKNPTAFYLCASSTTGQATYEQYFGPGTRLTVT.

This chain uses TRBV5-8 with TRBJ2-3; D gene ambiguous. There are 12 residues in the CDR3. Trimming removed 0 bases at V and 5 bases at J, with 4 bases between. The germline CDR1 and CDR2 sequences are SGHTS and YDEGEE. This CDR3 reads CASSLAVDTQYF. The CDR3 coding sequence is TGTGCCAGCAGCTTGGCCGTAGATACGCAGTATTTT.

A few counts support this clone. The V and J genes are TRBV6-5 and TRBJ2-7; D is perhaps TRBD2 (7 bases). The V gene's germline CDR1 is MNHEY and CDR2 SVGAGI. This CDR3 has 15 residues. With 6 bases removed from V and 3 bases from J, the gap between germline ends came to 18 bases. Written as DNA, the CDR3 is TGTGCCAGCAGAACGGGGGGCGATCCATTCTACGAGCAGTACTTC. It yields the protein CASRTGGDPFYEQYF.

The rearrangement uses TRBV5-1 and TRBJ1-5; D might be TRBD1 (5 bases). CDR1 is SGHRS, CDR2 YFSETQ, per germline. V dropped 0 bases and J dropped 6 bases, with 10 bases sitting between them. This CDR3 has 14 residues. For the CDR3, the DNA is TGCGCCAGCAGCTTGGCTCAGGGCGCTCAGCCCCAGCATTTT. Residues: CASSLAQGAQPQHF.